These 32 T cell receptor beta chains share one sample of origin, sequenced in a study of blood T cell repertoires in COVID-19. Assay: immunoSEQ multiplex PCR; the TCRdb copy retains only in-frame clones and omits some. This table has roughly 120,000 clones, about nine tenths appearing once. The material sequenced was peripheral blood. All receptors derive from a man in his 70s who had recovered from COVID-19.

This sequence joins TRBV18 and TRBJ2-1, with 12 nucleotides matching TRBD1. V lost 1 base, J lost 7 bases, and 11 bases stayed unmatched. The germline gives CDR1 KGHSH, CDR2 LQKENI. This CDR3 has 18 residues. In DNA, the CDR3 is TGTGCCAGCTCACCACTAGCCCTCGGGACAGGGGGCTTGAATGAGCAGTTCTTC. Its translation: CASSPLALGTGGLNEQFF.

The V call is TRBV2, the J call TRBJ1-2; no definite D call. The CDR3 runs 14 residues. Trimming took 1 base from V and 6 from J, leaving 12 bases between them. CDR1 SNHLY and CDR2 FYNNEI come from the germline V gene. Here the CDR3 DNA reads TGTGCCAGCAGTGAAGGGCAGGAATGGGATGGCTACACCTTC. It codes for CASSEGQEWDGYTF.

The chain carries TRBV5-1 and TRBJ1-2, with 7 positions matching TRBD1. CDR1 is SGHRS and CDR2 is YFSETQ in the germline V gene. The CDR3 runs to 13 residues. J lost 8 bases, V lost 2 bases, and 6 bases had no gene match. The CDR3 protein is CASSLQGPEGYTF. The CDR3 DNA follows: TGCGCCAGCAGCTTACAGGGGCCGGAGGGCTACACCTTC.

V is TRBV15 and J is TRBJ2-7, with D uncertain. Trimming left V 0 bases short and J 6 bases short, with 9 bases between. The CDR3 runs to 13 residues. Germline-derived CDR1 and CDR2 are LNHNV and YYDKDF (reference sequence). The CDR3 loop reads CATSRDLMSEQYF. Here the CDR3 DNA reads TGTGCCACCAGCAGAGATTTGATGAGCGAGCAGTACTTC.

The chain carries TRBV21-1 and TRBJ2-2; the D call of TRBD2 is as the table states it, not checked on the DNA. TRBV21-1 is described as a pseudogene. The CDR3 is 18 amino acids. Here the CDR3 DNA reads TGTGCCAGCAGCAACTCCGGGGTGCGGGAGGGCCGAACCGGGGAGCTGTTTTTT. It is translated as CASSNSGVREGRTGELFF.

The chain carries TRBV6-5 and TRBJ2-1; 9 bases line up with TRBD1. J lost 7 bases, V lost 2 bases, and 9 bases had no gene match. The V gene's germline CDR1 is MNHEY and CDR2 SVGAGI. This CDR3 region has 16 residues. CDR3 bases: TGTGCCAGCAGTTACACCGGGACAGGGTGGGAGAATGAGCAGTTCTTC. Translation: CASSYTGTGWENEQFF.

In its sample, this clone was seen once. The chain has TRBV29-1 and TRBJ2-7, with D perhaps TRBD1 (6 bases). CDR3 length: 14 residues. V was cut by 3 bases and J by 7 bases, with 19 bases left in between. Germline assignment: CDR1 SQVTM and CDR2 ANQGSEA. The CDR3 here is CSVETGQGLGEQYF. Here the CDR3 DNA reads TGCAGCGTTGAGACGGGGCAGGGGTTAGGGGAGCAGTACTTC.

The chain joins TRBV5-1 to TRBJ1-1; 10 bases are a match to TRBD1. The CDR3 contains 15 residues. The germline CDR1 and CDR2 sequences are SGHRS and YFSETQ. V lost 4 bases and J lost 1; bases outside the gene matches: 4. The DNA of the CDR3 is TGCGCCAGCAGCGCGCGGGACAGGGGGAACACTGAAGCTTTCTTT. This codes for CASSARDRGNTEAFF.

J is TRBJ2-3 and V is TRBV5-4; 8 positions match TRBD2. Germline CDR1 SGHNT, CDR2 YYREEE (reference sequence). The CDR3 length is 15 residues. The junction had 5 bases not matched to a gene; V was cut back by 2 bases and J by 3 bases. As DNA, the CDR3 is TGTGCCAGCAGCTTAACCCGGGAGGGGACAGATACGCAGTATTTT. Translating gives CASSLTREGTDTQYF.

The chain carries TRBV9 and TRBJ1-4; TRBD1 is a possible D gene (5 bases). The ends were cut back, 0 bases at V and 7 bases at J, with 16 bases in the middle. The CDR3 runs 16 residues. Per germline, CDR1 SGDLS and CDR2 YYNGEE. The CDR3 region is CASSVGRGGRGEKLFF. Written as DNA, the CDR3 is TGTGCCAGCAGCGTAGGAAGGGGAGGGAGGGGTGAAAAACTGTTTTTT.

The sample holds a few counts of this clone. The chain couples TRBV10-3 to TRBJ2-1, with 8 positions matching TRBD2. J was trimmed by 4 bases and V by 7 bases; bases with no gene match: 3. The CDR3 contains 13 residues. The V gene's germline CDR1 is ENHRY and CDR2 SYGVKD. The CDR3 DNA is TGTGCCATCACTGGGACTAGTTACAATGAGCAGTTCTTC. It translates to CAITGTSYNEQFF.

This chain links TRBV5-1 with TRBJ1-2, with D possibly being TRBD1 (5 bases). CDR3 length: 16 residues. Germline-derived CDR1 and CDR2 are SGHRS and YFSETQ. V was shortened by 0 bases and J by 3 bases, with 15 bases between the two germline ends. CDR3 nucleotide sequence: TGCGCCAGCAGCTTGGATTCCGCAGGGTTTGACTATGGCTACACCTTC. Amino acids: CASSLDSAGFDYGYTF.

The genes are TRBV7-6 and TRBJ2-1; 7 nucleotides align to TRBD1. With V trimmed by 5 bases and J by 1 base, 5 bases remained unmatched. Looked up from germline, CDR1 is SGHVS and CDR2 is FNYEAQ. The CDR3 extends over 15 amino acids. For the CDR3, the DNA is TGTGCCAGCAGCCCACCGGGACAGTCCTACAATGAGCAGTTCTTC. Protein: CASSPPGQSYNEQFF.

The chain employs TRBV7-6 and TRBJ2-2; 7 bases are a match to TRBD1. The CDR3 is 15 residues long. Trimming cost V 2 bases and J 4 bases; bases outside gene matches: 4. CDR1 and CDR2 from the germline V gene are SGHVS and FNYEAQ. The CDR3 region has the DNA TGTGCCAGCAGCTTAAATACAGGGGCCACCGGGGAGCTGTTTTTT. Translating gives CASSLNTGATGELFF.

CDR3 residues: CASSLYWGANVLTF. The CDR3, as DNA: TGTGCCAGCAGCTTATACTGGGGGGCCAACGTCCTGACTTTC. The J gene is TRBJ2-6, the V gene TRBV7-2, with no clear D. Deletions cut 2 bases from V and 4 bases from J, with 6 bases between. CDR1 is SGHTA, CDR2 FQGNSA, per germline. This CDR3 has 14 amino acids.

This clone was recorded a few times. This chain connects TRBV7-9 to TRBJ2-7; D call uncertain. The germline V gene encodes CDR1 SEHNR and CDR2 FQNEAQ (reference sequence). The CDR3 spans 13 residues. The ends were cut back, 8 bases at V and 3 bases at J, with 14 bases in the middle. In DNA, the CDR3 is TGTGCCAGCGGGCCAGGTGAAAACTACGAGCAGTACTTC. Its translation is CASGPGENYEQYF.

The chain is built from TRBV4-1 and TRBJ2-5; 12 bases agree with TRBD2. J was trimmed by 2 bases and V by 7 bases; bases with no gene match: 11. This CDR3 has 17 residues. CDR1 and CDR2 (germline): MGHRA, YSYEKL. In DNA form, the CDR3 reads TGCGCCAGCAAGGAGCGGCTAGCGGGGGGGAGGCAAGAGACCCAGTACTTC. Protein product: CASKERLAGGRQETQYF.

By share, this clone ranks as hyperexpanded. The chain is built from TRBV15 and TRBJ1-5; 10 bases match TRBD1. The CDR3 sequence is 15 residues long. Germline values: CDR1 LNHNV, CDR2 YYDKDF (reference sequence). The V gene end was trimmed by 1 base and the J gene end by 6 bases; junction bases not matched to a gene: 3. CDR3 in amino acids: CATSRAGTGVQPQHF. CDR3 coding DNA: TGTGCCACCAGCAGAGCCGGGACAGGGGTTCAGCCCCAGCATTTT. The variable domain in full, with the rest retrieved from reference TRBV15 and TRBJ1-5, is DAMVIQNPRYQVTQFGKPVTLSCSQTLNHNVMYWYQQKSSQAPKLLFHYYDKDFNNEADTPDNFQSRRPNTSFCFLDIRSPGLGDTAMYLCATSRAGTGVQPQHFGDGTRLSIL.

The gene calls are TRBV19 and TRBJ2-3; 9 nucleotides align to TRBD2. The germline V gene encodes CDR1 LNHDA and CDR2 SQIVND (reference sequence). The CDR3 spans 15 residues. The ends lost 3 bases at V and 5 bases at J; junction bases unmatched: 6. The CDR3, as DNA: TGTGCCAGTAGTATGCCCAGCGGGGGGAAAGATACGCAGTATTTT. Protein sequence: CASSMPSGGKDTQYF. The entire variable domain, with the rest obtained from reference TRBV19 and TRBJ2-3, is as follows: DGGITQSPKYLFRKEGQNVTLSCEQNLNHDAMYWYRQDPGQGLRLIYYSQIVNDFQKGDIAEGYSVSREKKESFPLTVTSAQKNPTAFYLCASSMPSGGKDTQYFGPGTRLTVL.

With regard to this clone: The sample carries other DNA sequences with the same CDR3. This chain uses TRBV30 with TRBJ2-5; D is ambiguous. The CDR3 consists of 12 residues. The germline CDR1 and CDR2 sequences are GTSNPN and SVGIG (reference sequence). Between the trimmed V and J ends, which lost 0 bases and 3 bases, there was a span of 5 bases. In DNA form, the CDR3 reads TGTGCCTGGAGTGTACAAAAAGAGACCCAGTACTTC. It yields the protein CAWSVQKETQYF.

The V call is TRBV19, the J call TRBJ2-5; the D is unclear. Trimming removed 3 bases from V and 5 bases from J, with 13 bases in between. Per germline, CDR1 LNHDA and CDR2 SQIVND (reference sequence). The CDR3 covers 14 residues. For the CDR3, the DNA is TGTGCCAGTAGTATCTTGGGTGGGCTTGAGACCCAGTACTTC. Encoded protein: CASSILGGLETQYF.

The chain's CDR3 is CASSFQAGELFF. Written as DNA, the CDR3 is TGTGCCAGCAGTTTTCAGGCCGGGGAGCTGTTTTTT. The V gene is TRBV12-3 or TRBV12-4, the J gene TRBJ2-2; D not certain. Deletions cut 3 bases from V and 6 bases from J, with 5 bases between. There are 12 residues in the CDR3.

This chain links TRBV15 with TRBJ1-1; D is undetermined. CDR3 length: 15 amino acids. Germline-derived CDR1 and CDR2 are LNHNV and YYDKDF (reference sequence). V lost 5 bases, J lost 0 bases, and 13 bases lay in between. The DNA of the CDR3 is TGTGCCACCAGCCCCGAGGCATACATGAACACTGAAGCTTTCTTT. This codes for CATSPEAYMNTEAFF.

The chain combines TRBV7-9 with TRBJ2-3, with 7 positions matching TRBD2. Germline CDR1 reads SEHNR; CDR2 reads FQNEAQ (reference sequence). The CDR3 runs to 14 residues. Trimming at V came to 4 bases and at J to 1 base, leaving 2 bases not matched to a gene. CDR3 bases: TGTGCCAGCAGCTCTAGCGGACGCACAGATACGCAGTATTTT. Amino acid sequence: CASSSSGRTDTQYF.

This rearrangement joins TRBV11-2 to TRBJ1-3, with TRBD1 as a possible D gene (5 bases). The CDR3 spans 13 residues. Germline V gene data show CDR1 as SGHAT and CDR2 as FQNNGV. Trimming pared 3 bases from V and 8 bases from J, leaving 11 bases between. The CDR3: CASSFNGGYTIYF. CDR3 DNA: TGTGCCAGCAGCTTCAATGGGGGGTACACCATATATTTT.

The chain links TRBV28 to TRBJ1-1; no definite D call. Trimming took off 8 bases at V and 2 bases at J, with 9 bases between the two ends. There are 12 residues in the CDR3. Germline V gene data show CDR1 as MDHEN and CDR2 as SYDVKM. The chain's CDR3 is CASHSLNTEAFF. DNA for the CDR3: TGTGCCAGCCACAGTCTAAACACTGAAGCTTTCTTT.

The chain is built from TRBV4-1 and TRBJ1-2; tentatively, D is TRBD1 (6 bases). Germline CDR1 reads MGHRA; CDR2 reads YSYEKL. Trimming pared 4 bases from V and 3 bases from J, leaving 15 bases between. This CDR3 is built from 15 residues. In nucleotides, the CDR3 is TGCGCCAGCAGCCCTAGGGGGGGAGCGGACTATGGCTACACCTTC. Residues: CASSPRGGADYGYTF.

The genes are TRBV5-1 and TRBJ2-3; 8 nucleotides match TRBD2. The ends lost 1 base at V and 5 bases at J; junction bases unmatched: 9. The CDR3 has 16 amino acids. CDR1 and CDR2 (germline): SGHRS, YFSETQ. The CDR3 is CASSLRGGLGGDTQYF. For the CDR3, the DNA is TGCGCCAGCAGCTTGAGGGGGGGACTAGGCGGAGATACGCAGTATTTT. The variable domain in full, with the rest retrieved from reference TRBV5-1 and TRBJ2-3, is KAGVTQTPRYLIKTRGQQVTLSCSPISGHRSVSWYQQTPGQGLQFLFEYFSETQRNKGNFPGRFSGRQFSNSRSEMNVSTLELGDSALYLCASSLRGGLGGDTQYFGPGTRLTVL.

Many counts were recorded for this clone. This chain joins TRBV9 and TRBJ2-3; TRBD1 might be the D (7 bases). V was cut by 3 bases and J by 6 bases, with 14 bases left in between. CDR1 and CDR2 from the germline V gene are SGDLS and YYNGEE. The CDR3 loop spans 14 amino acids. DNA for the CDR3: TGTGCCAGCAGCGAGACGACAGGGAGGGATACGCAGTATTTT. This codes for CASSETTGRDTQYF.

The rearrangement uses TRBV20-1 and TRBJ2-7; tentative D call: TRBD1 (5 bases). Germline CDR1 reads DFQATT; CDR2 reads SNEGSKA (reference sequence). The CDR3 length is 13 residues. The ends were cut back, 3 bases at V and 6 bases at J, with 15 bases in the middle. The chain's CDR3 is CSASFQGLGEQYF. The CDR3 DNA reads as TGCAGTGCTAGTTTTCAGGGCCTCGGCGAGCAGTACTTC.

This clone has a single count. The rearrangement links TRBV6-5 to TRBJ1-1, with no clear D. There are 11 residues in the CDR3. Trimming took off 0 bases at V and 12 bases at J, with 8 bases between the two ends. CDR1 and CDR2 (germline): MNHEY, SVGAGI. CDR3 amino acids: CASSYSGLSFF. CDR3 DNA sequence: TGTGCCAGCAGTTACTCCGGGTTGTCTTTCTTT.

The gene calls are TRBV2 and TRBJ2-7; a weak D match, TRBD2 (7 bases). The V and J ends lost 6 bases and 8 bases respectively, with 20 bases between them. The CDR3 is made up of 14 amino acids. The germline CDR1 and CDR2 sequences are SNHLY and FYNNEI. CDR3 nucleotides: TGTGCCAGCAGGGATAGAGGGGGGGCCGCCAAGCAGTACTTC. Protein product: CASRDRGGAAKQYF.